A single sample gave rise to the 16 T cell receptor beta chains below, sequenced in a study of persistence of HIV-infected CD4 T cells. This was the immunoSEQ version 4 assay in survey mode. Some clones are missing from TCRdb's copy, which holds only in-frame ones; the method was immunoSEQ multiplex PCR. This sample carries around 40,000 clones, roughly 90% of them seen once, and the ten largest clones take approximately 0.97%. Their cognate antigens are unknown. This nonspecific control used anti-CD3/anti-CD28 bead stimulation of CD4+ T cells. Responding CD4+ T cells were sorted by upregulation of both CD40 ligand and CD69. Sequences were derived from CD4+ T cells sorted from PBMCs after roughly 18-hour stimulation, sampled from a patient who received antiretroviral therapy. Receptors were obtained from an adult man with HIV who was CMV-seropositive.

J is TRBJ2-1 and V is TRBV10-2; tentative D call: TRBD1 (5 bases). Deletions cut 4 bases from V and 9 bases from J, with 16 bases between. Germline V CDR1 and CDR2: WSHSY, SAAADI. The CDR3 totals 14 residues. The CDR3 spells CASSGRRGTGEQFF. The CDR3 bases are TGCGCCAGCAGTGGGAGAAGGGGTACTGGTGAGCAGTTCTTC.

Concerning this clone itself: A read error may produce the germline difference seen at one junction end. The J gene is TRBJ2-7, the V gene TRBV20-1; 8 bases are a match to TRBD1. Germline V CDR1 and CDR2: DFQATT, SNEGSKA (reference sequence). This CDR3 is 11 amino acids long. CDR3: CSPRQGREQYF. The CDR3 bases are TGCAGTCCTAGACAGGGGAGAGAGCAGTACTTC.

The chain recombines TRBV6-2 or TRBV6-3 with TRBJ1-5; no clear D. This CDR3 contains 16 residues. Germline loops: CDR1 MNHEY, CDR2 SVGEGT. V was trimmed by 5 bases and J by 0 bases, leaving 14 bases between them. CDR3 sequence (DNA): TGTGCCAGCAGTGGTCCCGGACTCAATAGCAATCAGCCCCAGCATTTT. It encodes CASSGPGLNSNQPQHF.

The chain recombines TRBV3-1 (or the pseudogene TRBV3-2) with TRBJ1-3; tentatively, D is TRBD1 (6 bases). CDR3 length equals 16 residues. CDR1 and CDR2 (germline): LGHDT, YNNKEL (reference sequence). Trimming took 0 bases from V and 0 from J, leaving 9 bases between them. The CDR3 DNA reads as TGTGCCAGCAGCCAAGATCCCAGGGGCTCTGGAAACACCATATATTTT. Its protein product is CASSQDPRGSGNTIYF.

This clone was recorded once. This rearrangement joins TRBV19 to TRBJ1-4, with unresolved D. Germline CDR1 reads LNHDA; CDR2 reads SQIVND (reference sequence). Trimming left V 4 bases short and J 8 bases short, with 17 bases between. This CDR3 has 15 residues. For the CDR3, the DNA is TGTGCCAGTAGTAAAACCGAAGGGATTGGAGAAAAACTGTTTTTT. Protein: CASSKTEGIGEKLFF.

V and J are TRBV6-5 and TRBJ1-4, with TRBD1 as a possible D gene (5 bases). Germline V gene sequence: CDR1 MNHEY, CDR2 SVGAGI. This CDR3 has 13 amino acids. Trimming cost V 7 bases and J 7 bases, with 13 bases left between them. This chain's CDR3 is CASIEGPTEKLFF. The CDR3, as DNA: TGTGCCAGCATCGAGGGACCGACTGAAAAACTGTTTTTT.

This clone was counted once. This chain joins TRBV2 and TRBJ1-1; possibly TRBD1 for D (6 bases). Trimming took 5 bases from V and 1 from J, leaving 14 bases between them. The germline V gene encodes CDR1 SNHLY and CDR2 FYNNEI. The CDR3 loop spans 15 amino acids. The CDR3 DNA is TGTGCCAGCAGTTCCACAGGGAAACGGAACACTGAAGCTTTCTTT. Translation gives CASSSTGKRNTEAFF. Full variable domain (remainder filled in from reference TRBV2 and TRBJ1-1): EPEVTQTPSHQVTQMGQEVILRCVPISNHLYFYWYRQILGQKVEFLVSFYNNEISEKSEIFDDQFSVERPDGSNFTLKIRSTKLEDSAMYFCASSSTGKRNTEAFFGQGTRLTVV.

V usage is TRBV10-1 and J usage is TRBJ1-4; D remains ambiguous. The V gene lost 7 bases and the J gene lost 3 bases, with 15 bases spanning the gap. This CDR3 has 15 residues. Looked up from germline, CDR1 is WNHNN and CDR2 is SYGVQD (reference sequence). For the CDR3, the DNA is TGCGCCAGCAAAGTCGGCGGTACAGCTAATGAAAAACTGTTTTTT. This sequence encodes CASKVGGTANEKLFF.

The V and J genes are TRBV27 and TRBJ1-5; TRBD1 agrees at 11 bases. The CDR3 has 16 amino acids. Germline V gives CDR1 MNHEY, CDR2 SMNVEV (reference sequence). J gave up 10 bases and V 3 bases, and 11 bases lay outside the gene matches. The chain's CDR3 is CASSFRDRGYRGPQHF. CDR3 sequence (DNA): TGTGCCAGCAGTTTCCGGGACAGGGGGTATAGAGGACCCCAGCATTTT.

Only one count was recorded for this clone. The chain recombines TRBV28 with TRBJ2-7, with D perhaps matching TRBD2 (5 bases). Germline CDR1 MDHEN, CDR2 SYDVKM. This CDR3 spans 12 amino acids. V lost 5 bases and J 3 bases, leaving 8 bases between the germline ends. CDR3 nucleotides: TGTGCCAGCAGTCCCGGGAACTACGAGCAGTACTTC. It codes for CASSPGNYEQYF. Drawing the rest from reference TRBV28 and TRBJ2-7, the complete variable domain is DVKVTQSSRYLVKRTGEKVFLECVQDMDHENMFWYRQDPGLGLRLIYFSYDVKMKEKGDIPEGYSVSREKKERFSLILESASTNQTSMYLCASSPGNYEQYFGPGTRLTVT.

This clone was seen a single time. The chain links TRBV2 to TRBJ1-5; D might be TRBD1 (5 bases). V gave up 2 bases and J gave up 6 bases, with 14 bases separating them. Germline V gives CDR1 SNHLY, CDR2 FYNNEI. The CDR3 covers 15 residues. This CDR3 reads CASSESRGGVQPQHF. The DNA for the CDR3 is TGTGCCAGCAGTGAATCAAGGGGAGGGGTTCAGCCCCAGCATTTT.

This chain uses TRBV6-5 with TRBJ2-3; D unresolved. Trimming shortened V by 6 bases and J by 2 bases, and 15 bases separated the two germline ends. The germline V gene has CDR1 MNHEY and CDR2 SVGAGI. The CDR3 runs 15 residues. The CDR3 DNA follows: TGTGCCAGCAGGCGAGCCTGGGCGACCACAGATACGCAGTATTTT. It specifies CASRRAWATTDTQYF.

This chain links TRBV28 with TRBJ2-7, with D possibly matching TRBD1 (6 bases). Per the germline V gene, CDR1 is MDHEN and CDR2 is SYDVKM. V was trimmed by 5 bases and J by 2 bases, leaving 13 bases between them. The length of the CDR3 is 14 residues. CDR3 sequence reads: CASSPGQPPYEQYF. For the CDR3, the DNA is TGTGCCAGCAGTCCCGGACAGCCACCCTACGAGCAGTACTTC.

The chain is built from TRBV6-5 and TRBJ2-2; maybe TRBD1 (6 bases). V was trimmed by 6 bases and J by 0 bases, leaving 11 bases between them. There are 15 residues in the CDR3. Germline CDR1 MNHEY, CDR2 SVGAGI. The CDR3 reads CASRDTGTNTGELFF. The CDR3 region has the DNA TGTGCCAGCAGGGATACAGGGACGAACACCGGGGAGCTGTTTTTT.

The chain links TRBV12-3 or TRBV12-4 to TRBJ1-4; TRBD1 might be the D (5 bases). The CDR3 runs to 12 residues. V lost 7 bases, J lost 7 bases, and 10 bases lay in between. CDR3 coding DNA: TGTGCCAGCAACCAGGGTGGTGAAAAACTGTTTTTT. Translating it yields CASNQGGEKLFF.

This chain connects TRBV2 to TRBJ1-5; D not resolved. The ends were cut back, 4 bases at V and 4 bases at J, with 8 bases in the middle. The V gene's germline CDR1 is SNHLY and CDR2 FYNNEI. This CDR3 spans 13 amino acids. This CDR3 is CASSASTNQPQHF. The DNA for the CDR3 is TGTGCCAGCAGTGCGTCGACAAATCAGCCCCAGCATTTT.